Only a few counts were recorded for the clone carrying this T cell receptor beta chain. Additional DNA sequences in this sample encode the identical CDR3. The data were obtained in a study of blood T cell repertoires in COVID-19. In the study's own analysis: Reference gene primer amplification gave estimated nucleated cell counts. Profiled with immunoSEQ multiplex PCR; TCRdb holds only in-frame clones, not every one. That table gives V, J and clone size, and the DNA gave D and trimming. The profile shows some 340,000 clones, 90% of them singletons. The sequencing sample was made of PBMCs or T cells enriched from blood (not recorded which). The TCR was taken from a woman in her twenties or thirties who had been exposed to COVID-19.

The CDR3 region has the DNA TGTGCCAGCAGCTTAGCAGCAGGCTGGAACACTGAAGCTTTCTTT. Translating gives CASSLAAGWNTEAFF. The chain couples TRBV7-9 to TRBJ1-1, with D hard to call. Looked up from germline, CDR1 is SEHNR and CDR2 is FQNEAQ (reference sequence). This CDR3 is 15 amino acids long. V was cut by 0 bases and J by 1 base, with 9 bases left in between.